Shown below are 2 T cell receptor beta chains from a single sample sequenced in a study of beta chain features in type 1 diabetes. Expressed TCRB transcripts were sequenced, since all the RNA that had been isolated was reverse transcribed. Sequencing used immunoSEQ multiplex PCR; TCRdb keeps in-frame clones, though not all of them. The data show fewer than 500,000 clones, approximately 15% seen once. Sequencing was carried out using naive CD4+ T cells from blood. All receptors derive from a man in his thirties or forties in good health.

This clone has just a few counts. The CDR3 DNA reads TGTGCCAGCAGCTTCAGGGTTACCGGGGAGCTGTTTTTT. Its protein product is CASSFRVTGELFF. The chain carries TRBV13 and TRBJ2-2; the D gene is possibly TRBD1 (5 bases). The CDR3 totals 13 residues. Germline CDR1 PRHDT, CDR2 FYEKMQ (reference sequence). Deletions cut 3 bases from V and 5 bases from J, with 7 bases between.

The V and J genes are TRBV10-1 and TRBJ2-3; D is unclear. Germline assignment: CDR1 WNHNN and CDR2 SYGVQD (reference sequence). This CDR3 region has 13 residues. Between the trimmed V and J ends, which lost 3 bases and 2 bases, there was a span of 6 bases. The chain's CDR3 is CASSDDLTDTQYF. In nucleotides, the CDR3 is TGCGCCAGCAGTGACGACCTCACAGATACGCAGTATTTT.